This T cell receptor beta chain was recovered during a study of blood T cells in healthy people across ages. Findings and limits, study-wide: A roughly linear age-dependent decrease characterized TCR beta diversity per million T cells.

In the case of this clonotype: As yet, its antigen is unknown.

A sample-barcoded 5' primer and a J-beta primer mix were used in a second PCR of roughly 6 to 12 cycles. In TCRdb, the 5' RACE reads were re-called with MiXCR into one record per CDR3 protein. The sample shows hundreds of thousands of distinct CDR3 sequences, more than 35% of them seen only once. In germline, CDR1 is DFQATT, CDR2 SNEGSKA (reference sequence). V was pared by 5 bases and J by 5 bases, with 13 bases between. The CDR3 sequence is 13 residues long. The chain uses TRBV20-1 and TRBJ2-1; a weak D match, TRBD2 (5 bases). Sequencing was done on a sample of blood. The clonotype was recovered from a man at least 80 years old in good health. The CDR3 DNA reads as TGCAGTGCTCCCGAGCGGAGGCACAATGAGCAGTTCTTC. Translated, it gives CSAPERRHNEQFF.